The 26 T cell receptor beta chains given below trace back to one sample, sequenced in a study of cytomegalovirus exposure and HLA in healthy donors. Amplification used 60 Vbeta primers and 13 Jbeta primers. Produced via immunoSEQ multiplex PCR; TCRdb's table is partial and in-frame only. This table has tens of thousands of clones, around 82% appearing once. Sequencing used PBMCs. These TCRs come from a man aged 25 to 40 in good health and CMV-seropositive.

The chain couples TRBV19 to TRBJ1-1; D is undetermined. This CDR3 is built from 12 residues. V was clipped by 6 bases and J by 4 bases, with 9 bases between them. CDR1 and CDR2 from the germline V gene are LNHDA and SQIVND (reference sequence). The chain's CDR3 is CASRRSGTEAFF. The CDR3, as DNA: TGTGCCAGTAGACGGAGCGGCACTGAAGCTTTCTTT.

The chain employs TRBV29-1 and TRBJ2-7; 11 nucleotides match TRBD1. Trimming removed 5 bases from V and 7 bases from J; junction bases left unmatched: 7. CDR1 SQVTM and CDR2 ANQGSEA come from the germline V gene. The CDR3 totals 13 residues. CDR3 sequence (DNA): TGCAGCGTTTTCCGGACAGGGGGCAGGGAGCAGTACTTC. It codes for CSVFRTGGREQYF.

This clone occurred once. This chain connects TRBV28 to TRBJ1-2; 7 bases are a match to TRBD1. The V and J ends lost 6 bases and 4 bases, in that order; junction bases with no gene match: 8. Germline V gene lookup returns CDR1 MDHEN and CDR2 SYDVKM. The CDR3 is 14 amino acids. The CDR3 sequence: CASRVTGRLYGYTF. CDR3 bases: TGTGCCAGCAGGGTGACAGGGCGACTCTATGGCTACACCTTC.

This sequence joins TRBV5-4 and TRBJ2-3, with 9 positions matching TRBD2. The J segment lost 6 bases and the V segment lost 3 bases, leaving 8 bases of the junction unmatched. Germline-derived CDR1 and CDR2 are SGHNT and YYREEE (reference sequence). The CDR3 is made up of 15 amino acids. As DNA, the CDR3 is TGTGCCAGCAGCTCAGTAGCGGGAGTCAGGGATACGCAGTATTTT. It translates to CASSSVAGVRDTQYF.

The J gene is TRBJ2-7, the V gene TRBV6-6; 8 bases line up with TRBD2. This CDR3 spans 14 amino acids. The germline gives CDR1 MNHNY, CDR2 SVGAGI (reference sequence). The V and J ends lost 5 bases and 1 base, in that order; junction bases with no gene match: 4. The CDR3 DNA reads TGTGCCAGCAGTAGACTAGCGACATCCTACGAGCAGTACTTC. It translates to CASSRLATSYEQYF.

The V call is TRBV5-4, the J call TRBJ2-1; possible D gene TRBD2, 6 bases. The CDR3 is made up of 17 amino acids. Trimming took 3 bases from V and 5 from J, leaving 21 bases between them. Per the germline V gene, CDR1 is SGHNT and CDR2 is YYREEE (reference sequence). This CDR3 is CASSSSRGSGVDNEQFF. DNA for the CDR3: TGTGCCAGCAGCTCCTCCCGGGGTAGCGGAGTAGACAATGAGCAGTTCTTC.

V usage is TRBV7-2 and J usage is TRBJ2-7; 7 nucleotides align to TRBD1. The CDR3 loop spans 13 amino acids. The germline gives CDR1 SGHTA, CDR2 FQGNSA. V shed 2 bases, J shed 3 bases, and the junction held 1 base outside the gene matches. CDR3 protein: CASSLNRGYEQYF. The DNA for the CDR3 is TGTGCCAGCAGCTTAAACAGGGGCTACGAGCAGTACTTC.

The chain employs TRBV11-2 and TRBJ1-5, with TRBD1 as a possible D gene (5 bases). CDR3 length: 15 residues. CDR1 is SGHAT, CDR2 FQNNGV, per germline. The ends were cut back, 2 bases at V and 4 bases at J, with 12 bases in the middle. The CDR3 loop reads CASSLQGAKNQPQHF. Here the CDR3 DNA reads TGTGCCAGCAGCTTACAAGGGGCTAAAAATCAGCCCCAGCATTTT.

J is TRBJ2-7 and V is TRBV4-1; D might be TRBD1 (5 bases). Trimming shortened V by 0 bases and J by 1 base, and 16 bases separated the two germline ends. This CDR3 is 17 amino acids long. Germline CDR1 is MGHRA and CDR2 is YSYEKL. CDR3: CASSQDWGTFNSYEQYF. Written as DNA, the CDR3 is TGCGCCAGCAGCCAAGACTGGGGCACTTTCAATTCCTACGAGCAGTACTTC.

The chain combines TRBV28 with TRBJ2-1, with D maybe TRBD2 (5 bases). Trimming took 9 bases from V and 2 from J, leaving 17 bases between them. This CDR3 comprises 15 residues. CDR1 is MDHEN and CDR2 is SYDVKM in the germline V gene. The CDR3 sequence is CASSEGSFTYNEQFF. The CDR3, as DNA: TGTGCCAGTTCCGAGGGCAGTTTTACCTACAATGAGCAGTTCTTC.

The V and J genes are TRBV16 and TRBJ1-6; TRBD1 might be the D (6 bases). Trimming pared 4 bases from V and 4 bases from J, leaving 11 bases between. In germline, CDR1 is KGHSY, CDR2 FQNENV. This CDR3 spans 15 amino acids. In DNA form, the CDR3 reads TGTGCCAGCAGCCCTGGGGGCTTTTATAATTCACCCCTCCACTTT. This sequence encodes CASSPGGFYNSPLHF.

The rearrangement joins TRBV11-1 to TRBJ2-1; 9 nucleotides align to TRBD1. The CDR3 sequence is 16 residues long. J was trimmed by 4 bases and V by 4 bases; bases with no gene match: 8. Germline V gene lookup returns CDR1 SGHAT and CDR2 FQDESV (reference sequence). CDR3 bases: TGTGCCAGCAGCTCCTCCGGGACAGGGATTTACAATGAGCAGTTCTTC. Protein sequence: CASSSSGTGIYNEQFF.

This chain joins TRBV2 and TRBJ2-2, with 7 bases lining up with TRBD1. Germline trimming cut 6 bases from V and 2 bases from J; bases unmatched to any gene: 15. CDR1 is SNHLY and CDR2 is FYNNEI in the germline V gene. This CDR3 is 18 amino acids long. The CDR3 protein is CASSHTIWTGRNTGELFF. CDR3 DNA sequence: TGTGCCAGCAGCCACACGATATGGACAGGCCGAAACACCGGGGAGCTGTTTTTT.

The rearrangement joins TRBV28 to TRBJ2-7, with a weak D call TRBD1 (6 bases). CDR1 MDHEN and CDR2 SYDVKM come from the germline V gene. Trimming removed 4 bases at V and 3 bases at J, with 10 bases between. The CDR3 loop spans 13 amino acids. CDR3 coding DNA: TGTGCCAGCAGTTCCACAGGGTACTACGAGCAGTACTTC. This encodes CASSSTGYYEQYF. The full variable domain, completed using reference TRBV28 and TRBJ2-7, is DVKVTQSSRYLVKRTGEKVFLECVQDMDHENMFWYRQDPGLGLRLIYFSYDVKMKEKGDIPEGYSVSREKKERFSLILESASTNQTSMYLCASSSTGYYEQYFGPGTRLTVT.

The chain joins TRBV7-6 to TRBJ2-3, with D perhaps matching TRBD2 (7 bases). Germline loops: CDR1 SGHVS, CDR2 FNYEAQ. The V end lost 6 bases, the J end lost 6 bases, and 19 bases lay between the germline ends. The CDR3 has 15 residues. DNA for the CDR3: TGTGCCAGCAGTGTGGGGGGGGCGAGATCCGATACGCAGTATTTT. Residues: CASSVGGARSDTQYF.

The chain is built from TRBV5-5 and TRBJ2-6; the match to TRBD1 covers 7 bases. Germline-derived CDR1 and CDR2 are SGHKS and YYEKEE (reference sequence). CDR3 length: 18 amino acids. After removal of 2 bases from V and 0 bases from J, the junction contained 8 bases not matched to a gene. The DNA for the CDR3 is TGTGCCAGCAGCTTCGCTTCGGGACAGAGCTCTGGGGCCAACGTCCTGACTTTC. This translates into CASSFASGQSSGANVLTF.

The chain recombines TRBV10-1 with TRBJ2-3, with unresolved D. The V end lost 6 bases, the J end lost 6 bases, and 19 bases lay between the germline ends. Germline-derived CDR1 and CDR2 are WNHNN and SYGVQD (reference sequence). The CDR3 totals 15 residues. CDR3 protein: CASSPQVALSDTQYF. The CDR3 DNA follows: TGCGCCAGCAGCCCCCAGGTGGCTCTGTCGGATACGCAGTATTTT.

This clone came up once. The rearrangement joins TRBV30 to TRBJ1-1; tentative D call: TRBD1 (5 bases). Looked up from germline, CDR1 is GTSNPN and CDR2 is SVGIG (reference sequence). V was cut by 0 bases and J by 6 bases, with 14 bases left in between. There are 14 residues in the CDR3. The CDR3, as DNA: TGTGCCTGGAGTGTCGGGACTGCTAAATCTGAAGCTTTCTTT. Translated: CAWSVGTAKSEAFF.

This clone was detected only once. The genes are TRBV18 and TRBJ2-2; TRBD2 agrees at 13 bases. This CDR3 region has 17 residues. Per germline, CDR1 KGHSH and CDR2 LQKENI. V was clipped by 3 bases and J by 4 bases; unmatched bases: 5. CDR3 nucleotides: TGTGCCAGCTCACCCGGACTAGCGGGAGTAATCACCGGGGAGCTGTTTTTT. Translation gives CASSPGLAGVITGELFF.

This CDR3 is CSVVAQYTGELFF. CDR3 DNA sequence: TGCAGCGTTGTAGCTCAGTACACCGGGGAGCTGTTTTTT. This sequence joins TRBV29-1 and TRBJ2-2; D is ambiguous. Trimming shortened V by 4 bases and J by 3 bases, and 9 bases separated the two germline ends. The germline V gene has CDR1 SQVTM and CDR2 ANQGSEA. CDR3 size: 13 residues.

This clone was recorded a few times. CDR3 residues: CASSESRNTEAFF. CDR3 nucleotides: TGCGCCAGCAGTGAGTCCCGGAACACTGAAGCTTTCTTT. The chain uses TRBV10-1 and TRBJ1-1; D unresolved. The V and J ends lost 0 bases and 1 base respectively, with 3 bases between them. This CDR3 has 13 residues. Germline V gene sequence: CDR1 WNHNN, CDR2 SYGVQD (reference sequence).

The V call is TRBV5-5, the J call TRBJ2-5, with 9 bases matching TRBD1. The length of the CDR3 is 16 residues. Losses at the gene ends were 4 bases for V and 4 bases for J; bases not matched to a gene: 11. Germline values: CDR1 SGHKS, CDR2 YYEKEE (reference sequence). CDR3 sequence (DNA): TGTGCCAGCAGCCTATTTACGCAACAGGGGGCAGAGACCCAGTACTTC. Translation gives CASSLFTQQGAETQYF.

The CDR3 bases are TGTGCCAGCAGCAGCCGACAGGGGGCGGTCTACGAGCAGTACTTC. This gives the protein CASSSRQGAVYEQYF. V is TRBV7-9 and J is TRBJ2-7; 10 nucleotides align to TRBD1. The CDR3 contains 15 residues. Germline V CDR1 and CDR2: SEHNR, FQNEAQ (reference sequence). V shed 5 bases and J 3 bases; nucleotides not matched to a gene: 7.

This sequence joins TRBV30 and TRBJ1-1, with unresolved D. The V gene lost 1 base and the J gene lost 14 bases, with 11 bases spanning the gap. CDR1 is GTSNPN, CDR2 SVGIG, per germline (reference sequence). The CDR3 totals 10 residues. The CDR3 DNA reads as TGTGCCTGGAGTGGAGGCGGGAGATTCTTT. This gives the protein CAWSGGGRFF.

This clone was detected only once. The chain recombines TRBV6-5 with TRBJ2-5; 10 positions match TRBD2. The J call may be wrong; the DNA end is better matched by TRBJ2-7. This CDR3 comprises 14 residues. CDR1 is MNHEY and CDR2 is SVGAGI in the germline V gene. The CDR3: CASSRTSGPYEQYF. In DNA, the CDR3 is TGTGCCAGCAGTAGGACTAGCGGCCCCTACGAGCAGTACTTC.

This chain connects TRBV6-5 to TRBJ1-2, with 10 bases identical to TRBD1. CDR1 is MNHEY, CDR2 SVGAGI, per germline. The CDR3 is made up of 16 amino acids. The J segment lost 2 bases and the V segment lost 3 bases, leaving 6 bases of the junction unmatched. CDR3 nucleotides: TGTGCCAGCAGTTATATCAAGGGACAGGGGAACTATGGCTACACCTTC. This translates into CASSYIKGQGNYGYTF.